What follows describes a single TCR beta chain. Sequencing was performed with immunoSEQ multiplex PCR; in TCRdb, only in-frame clones are kept and a portion is missing. The data show some 210,000 clones, with roughly 78% seen just once and about an eighth held by the top ten. Germline V gene sequence: CDR1 MNHEY, CDR2 SMNVEV (reference sequence). V was shortened by 5 bases and J by 1 base, with 24 bases between the two germline ends. The CDR3 contains 20 residues. This sample is part of a study of blood T cell repertoires in COVID-19. Study in general: The United States, Italy and Spain supplied acute and convalescent COVID-19 samples.

The V gene is TRBV27, the J gene TRBJ1-6; possibly TRBD1 for D (6 bases). Source material: peripheral blood. The clonotype originates from a woman between 40 and 50 years old with acute or convalescent COVID-19. The CDR3 here is CASSPSNPGHATSYNSPLHF. The CDR3 DNA sequence: TGTGCCAGCAGTCCCTCGAACCCGGGACACGCGACGTCCTATAATTCACCCCTCCACTTT.